This T cell receptor (beta chain) was found in a study of T cell responses to AZD1222 COVID-19 vaccine. As for this clone: Its antigen is currently unknown.

The V end was cut by 7 bases, the J end by 1 base, with 19 bases between. This CDR3 is 16 amino acids long. The germline gives CDR1 MNHEY, CDR2 SMNVEV (reference sequence). Sequenced by immunoSEQ multiplex PCR; TCRdb stores in-frame clones only, minus some. The data show some 84,000 clones, 80% to 90% seen once. Findings and limits, study-wide: Spike-wide vaccine-associated CD4 TCRs dominated at 160-218 and 743-854.

This receptor was obtained from an adult in good health. The starting material was peripheral blood, obtained on day 0 of AZD1222 vaccination. The chain has TRBV27 and TRBJ1-1; D call uncertain. The CDR3: CASTLNQDYGNTEAFF. The CDR3 DNA is TGTGCCAGCACCTTAAACCAGGATTACGGGAACACTGAAGCTTTCTTT.